This T cell receptor (beta chain) was captured by sequencing in a study of blood T cell repertoires in COVID-19 (dated by TCRdb to 2019 to 2021). For the wider study: Collaborator samples came from the United States, Italy and Spain and covered acute and convalescent phases of COVID-19. The repertoires were released in a freely available public database intended as a resource for research on the immune response to SARS-CoV-2. Sample metadata almost always included a de-identified subject ID, COVID-19 status, age in years and sex. The prospective study material was composed of cDNA or gDNA derived from T cells, B-cell-depleted T cells, or PBMCs. Samples were obtained from the ongoing ImmuneRACE study (first 160 participants) and from some 1,300 subjects provided by 6 global collaborators. The dataset comprised deeply sampled blood TCRbeta repertoires from subjects exposed to, actively infected with, or recovered from COVID-19. Where HLA class I and class II types were available, the types were taken from metadata supplied by the sample provider, not from assay-based typing. Overall results and qualifications from the work: How much clinical and demographic metadata was included differed by source and by participant, and the metadata was provided uncurated.

Trimmed from V: 2 bases; trimmed from J: 10 bases; junction bases lacking a gene match: 4. Taken from the germline V gene, the CDR1 and CDR2 loops are MNHEY and SVGEGT. Reading from cysteine to phenylalanine, the CDR3 counts 13 amino acids. The entry retains the CDR3 DNA only, 39 bases that are in frame from base 1. As regards this clone: Its antigen remains unidentified. Base quality data are lacking; no much larger clone is found one base away.

TCRbeta CDR3 regions were amplified from genomic DNA using the immunoSEQ Assay, a bias-controlled multiplex PCR. The study's processing was this. The number of nucleated cells in each sample was estimated from the amplification of reference gene primers within the assay. To quantify the absolute abundance of each unique TCRbeta CDR3 rearrangement, sequence reads were collapsed and filtered. For each sample, productive Simpson clonality was calculated as the square root of Simpson's diversity index across productive rearrangements. This is the immuneACCESS table as TCRdb keeps it, with only in-frame sequences that have V and J called. A part of the clones is gone; compared with another copy, unresolved V genes explain less than half, and the rest is unexplained. D and trimming come from the DNA, and the V and J calls and clone size come from that table. Present in this sample are approximately 250,000 clones, 80% to 90% of which were seen just once. The ten top clones hold about 2.9% of the sample.

Participants in the prospective study were enrolled through a virtual design, were aged roughly 18 to 90 years, and lived in roughly 26 United States geographic areas. In the prospective study, participants were assigned to cohorts based on the clinical history participants reported in a screening survey and a study questionnaire. Exposed participants had been in contact, within 2 weeks of entering the study, with a person who had a PCR-confirmed or clinician-diagnosed case of COVID-19. In the prospective study, whole blood, serum and a nasopharyngeal or oropharyngeal swab were collected from each participant by mobile phlebotomists. Prospective study participants could optionally give additional blood draws and questionnaires over an approximately two-month period. Blood samples from the prospective study were shipped frozen or at room temperature prior to DNA extraction.

The receptor comes from a woman between 40 and 55 years old who had been exposed to COVID-19. Sequencing was carried out using PBMCs or T cells enriched from blood (not recorded which). This chain joins TRBV6-2 or TRBV6-3 to TRBJ2-1; 8 central nucleotides agree with TRBD1. This receptor carries the CDR3 CASSYGRQGEQFF. The DNA is TGTGCCAGCAGTTACGGTCGACAGGGGGAGCAGTTCTTC.